Below, 21 T cell receptor beta chains from the same sample are listed, as sequenced in a study of blood T cell repertoires in COVID-19. Method: immunoSEQ multiplex PCR; TCRdb's copy keeps in-frame clones and lacks some. The repertoire includes about 210,000 clones, roughly 90% of them detected once, and approximately 8.1% sits in the top ten. Material for sequencing was PBMCs or T cells enriched from blood (not recorded which). These receptors were obtained from a woman between 18 and 30 years old who had recovered from COVID-19.

The chain uses TRBV7-9 and TRBJ2-3; no reliable D call. Trimming took 3 bases from V and 2 from J, leaving 3 bases between them. CDR1 is SEHNR, CDR2 FQNEAQ, per germline (reference sequence). This CDR3 contains 12 residues. CDR3 in DNA: TGTGCCAGCAGCTTCCACACAGATACGCAGTATTTT. Encoded protein: CASSFHTDTQYF.

This clone has just one count. V and J are TRBV19 and TRBJ2-3; TRBD2 aligns across 11 bases. J was trimmed by 8 bases and V by 10 bases; bases with no gene match: 11. CDR1 and CDR2 from the germline V gene are LNHDA and SQIVND (reference sequence). This CDR3 has 14 amino acids. The CDR3 sequence: CATSTSGVFGTQYF. In nucleotides, the CDR3 is TGTGCCACCTCGACTAGCGGGGTGTTCGGTACGCAGTATTTT.

The gene calls are TRBV19 and TRBJ2-3; 8 bases are a match to TRBD2. CDR3 length equals 15 residues. Germline assignment: CDR1 LNHDA and CDR2 SQIVND (reference sequence). J was trimmed by 5 bases and V by 1 base; bases with no gene match: 5. The CDR3 nucleotides read TGTGCCAGTAGTATAGGAGCGGGGGACCGAGATACGCAGTATTTT. This encodes CASSIGAGDRDTQYF. The full variable domain, in which reference TRBV19 and TRBJ2-3 provide the parts outside the CDR3, is DGGITQSPKYLFRKEGQNVTLSCEQNLNHDAMYWYRQDPGQGLRLIYYSQIVNDFQKGDIAEGYSVSREKKESFPLTVTSAQKNPTAFYLCASSIGAGDRDTQYFGPGTRLTVL.

This clone was picked up one time. The chain joins TRBV30 to TRBJ1-6, with 8 bases aligning to TRBD1. Per the germline V gene, CDR1 is GTSNPN and CDR2 is SVGIG (reference sequence). Germline trimming cut 2 bases from V and 5 bases from J; bases unmatched to any gene: 2. The CDR3 has 14 amino acids. This chain's CDR3 is CAWSMGQDNSPLHF. The CDR3 region has the DNA TGTGCCTGGAGTATGGGACAGGATAATTCACCCCTCCACTTT.

The V and J genes are TRBV6-5 and TRBJ2-1, with D perhaps TRBD1 (5 bases). The CDR3 contains 13 residues. CDR1 and CDR2 (germline): MNHEY, SVGAGI. Trimming stripped 8 bases from V and 4 bases from J, with 12 bases between. The CDR3 reads CASGGDRYNEQFF. In DNA form, the CDR3 reads TGTGCCAGCGGCGGAGACAGATACAATGAGCAGTTCTTC.

The chain is built from TRBV2 and TRBJ2-7, with 8 bases lining up with TRBD1. The CDR3 consists of 13 residues. V dropped 8 bases and J dropped 7; count of bases not matched to a gene: 10. CDR1 is SNHLY and CDR2 is FYNNEI in the germline V gene. The DNA for the CDR3 is TGTGCCAGCTCAGGACAGGGAATCGGGGAGCAGTACTTC. Protein product: CASSGQGIGEQYF.

The chain recombines TRBV25-1 with TRBJ2-5; D is perhaps TRBD2 (6 bases). Trimming cost V 3 bases and J 5 bases, with 13 bases left between them. CDR1 MGHDK and CDR2 SYGVNS come from the germline V gene. The CDR3 is 14 residues long. The CDR3 DNA reads as TGTGCCAGCAGTGATCGAGTGGGGAGGGAGACCCAGTACTTC. Protein sequence: CASSDRVGRETQYF.

V is TRBV5-1 and J is TRBJ1-5; tentatively, D is TRBD1 (5 bases). The germline V gene encodes CDR1 SGHRS and CDR2 YFSETQ. Trimming pared 0 bases from V and 7 bases from J, leaving 14 bases between. The CDR3 spans 15 residues. CDR3 loop: CASSLDGLGEQPQHF. The CDR3 DNA sequence: TGCGCCAGCAGCTTGGATGGACTAGGGGAGCAGCCCCAGCATTTT. Based on the CDR3 plus reference TRBV5-1 and TRBJ1-5, the full variable domain is KAGVTQTPRYLIKTRGQQVTLSCSPISGHRSVSWYQQTPGQGLQFLFEYFSETQRNKGNFPGRFSGRQFSNSRSEMNVSTLELGDSALYLCASSLDGLGEQPQHFGDGTRLSIL.

This chain uses TRBV30 with TRBJ2-7; D possibly corresponds to TRBD1 (6 bases). Germline V gene lookup returns CDR1 GTSNPN and CDR2 SVGIG (reference sequence). V lost 5 bases to trimming and J lost 2 bases, with 16 bases between them. The CDR3 has 14 residues. CDR3 sequence (DNA): TGTGCCTGGGGGGCCTCTTGGGGGCCCTACGAGCAGTACTTC. It is translated as CAWGASWGPYEQYF. The full variable domain, its missing parts supplied by reference TRBV30 and TRBJ2-7, is SQTIHQWPATLVQPVGSPLSLECTVEGTSNPNLYWYRQAAGRGLQLLFYSVGIGQISSEVPQNLSASRPQDRQFILSSKKLLLSDSGFYLCAWGASWGPYEQYFGPGTRLTVT.

This sequence joins TRBV4-2 and TRBJ2-1, with 8 positions matching TRBD2. This CDR3 is built from 19 residues. V lost 0 bases, J lost 4 bases, and 14 bases stayed unmatched. Germline CDR1 and CDR2: LGHNA and YNFKEQ. Here the CDR3 reads CASSQEGRGGPPLYNEQFF. CDR3 nucleotides: TGTGCCAGCAGCCAAGAGGGTCGGGGGGGCCCCCCTCTATACAATGAGCAGTTCTTC.

This clone was counted once. The CDR3 DNA follows: TGTGCCACCAGTGTATCCACAGGGGGACAGGTTGAGCAGTTCTTC. Amino acid sequence: CATSVSTGGQVEQFF. The chain has TRBV24-1 and TRBJ2-1; 8 nucleotides align to TRBD1. This CDR3 is built from 15 residues. Per the germline V gene, CDR1 is KGHDR and CDR2 is SFDVKD. The junction had 11 bases not matched to a gene; V was cut back by 5 bases and J by 9 bases.

V usage is TRBV28 and J usage is TRBJ1-1; 7 bases line up with TRBD1. The CDR3 runs to 12 residues. Germline loops: CDR1 MDHEN, CDR2 SYDVKM. After removal of 5 bases from V and 12 bases from J, the junction contained 9 bases not matched to a gene. The CDR3 coding sequence is TGTGCCAGCAGTCAAGACAGGGTCAGTACTTTCTTT. This codes for CASSQDRVSTFF.

This clone was detected once. The J gene is TRBJ2-7, the V gene TRBV7-7; 7 nucleotides align to TRBD1. The V gene end was trimmed by 5 bases and the J gene end by 2 bases; junction bases not matched to a gene: 12. Germline values: CDR1 SSHAT, CDR2 FNYEAQ (reference sequence). The CDR3 runs 16 residues. CDR3 bases: TGTGCCAGCAGCCCATCGGCCGGGACAGCCGCCTACGAGCAGTACTTC. It translates to CASSPSAGTAAYEQYF.

This clone was counted once. The genes are TRBV5-1 and TRBJ2-7; unclear D gene. Germline loops: CDR1 SGHRS, CDR2 YFSETQ. Trimming cost V 4 bases and J 3 bases, with 17 bases left between them. This CDR3 contains 15 residues. The chain's CDR3 is CASSIDTFSGYEQYF. Here the CDR3 DNA reads TGCGCCAGCAGCATTGACACCTTCTCTGGCTACGAGCAGTACTTC.

J is TRBJ2-7 and V is TRBV4-2; TRBD2 agrees at 8 bases. This CDR3 is built from 16 residues. V lost 0 bases to trimming and J lost 3 bases; unmatched junction nucleotides: 7. Germline CDR1 LGHNA, CDR2 YNFKEQ. As DNA, the CDR3 is TGTGCCAGCAGCCAAGAGGAATTAGCGGGGATCTACGAGCAGTACTTC. Residues: CASSQEELAGIYEQYF.

The rearrangement uses TRBV24-1 and TRBJ2-1; 7 nucleotides match TRBD1. V lost 4 bases to trimming and J lost 6 bases; unmatched junction nucleotides: 14. CDR3 length equals 17 residues. Germline CDR1 and CDR2: KGHDR and SFDVKD. Here the CDR3 reads CATSETDILGGRNEQFF. In DNA, the CDR3 is TGTGCCACCAGTGAAACTGATATTTTAGGGGGCCGCAATGAGCAGTTCTTC.

The chain employs TRBV19 and TRBJ2-2; TRBD2 matches at 9 bases. The CDR3 sequence is 16 residues long. Trimming took 5 bases from V and 0 from J; bases not matched to a gene: 4. The germline V gene encodes CDR1 LNHDA and CDR2 SQIVND (reference sequence). This CDR3 reads CASSLLAGANTGELFF. CDR3 nucleotide sequence: TGTGCCAGTAGTCTTTTAGCGGGGGCGAACACCGGGGAGCTGTTTTTT.

This clone was counted a few times. The chain uses TRBV19 and TRBJ1-2; TRBD1 matches at 7 bases. Looked up from germline, CDR1 is LNHDA and CDR2 is SQIVND (reference sequence). The CDR3 has 14 residues. The ends lost 2 bases at V and 6 bases at J; junction bases unmatched: 6. This CDR3 is CASSISHRGDGYTF. Written as DNA, the CDR3 is TGTGCCAGTAGTATATCTCACAGGGGAGATGGCTACACCTTC.

This clone was found a few times. The chain links TRBV11-2 to TRBJ2-7; the D gene is possibly TRBD2 (5 bases). CDR1 is SGHAT, CDR2 FQNNGV, per germline. V dropped 5 bases and J dropped 0 bases, with 14 bases sitting between them. The length of the CDR3 is 15 residues. CDR3 DNA sequence: TGTGCCAGCAGCCCAGGAGGCCCGACCTCCTACGAGCAGTACTTC. Its translation: CASSPGGPTSYEQYF.

The V gene is TRBV4-1, the J gene TRBJ1-6, with D possibly being TRBD1 (6 bases). Germline values: CDR1 MGHRA, CDR2 YSYEKL. The V gene lost 1 base and the J gene lost 7 bases, with 23 bases spanning the gap. This CDR3 is built from 19 residues. The CDR3 DNA sequence: TGCGCCAGCAGCCAAGGCCGTAATCTCAGGGGCGGTGACAATTCACCCCTCCACTTT. The encoded protein is CASSQGRNLRGGDNSPLHF.

The rearrangement uses TRBV4-2 and TRBJ2-1; D possibly corresponds to TRBD2 (6 bases). Germline values: CDR1 LGHNA, CDR2 YNFKEQ. CDR3 length: 17 residues. Trimming removed 4 bases at V and 5 bases at J, with 21 bases between. The CDR3 loop is CASSLNLAARTDNEQFF. The CDR3, as DNA: TGTGCCAGCAGCCTTAATTTAGCGGCACGCACCGACAATGAGCAGTTCTTC.